Listed below are T cell receptor beta chains from one sample, sequenced in a study of HIV-infected patients and healthy controls. TCRdb reprocessed the 5' RACE reads with MiXCR, giving one entry per CDR3 protein. The table has approximately 64,000 distinct CDR3 sequences, less than 20% seen once; the top ten hold 1.1% to 1.5%. The sample comprised CD4+ T cells from blood. The receptors derive from a human donor in good health. The CDR3 runs from the conserved cysteine through the conserved F or W. D genes are given only for firm matches. Only part of the rows carry a size: once, few, many, or a class if the clone is expanded.

>TRBD1|TRBJ1-2|TRBV2|many
TGTGCCAGCAGGAGAGGGACAGGGAAGGGCTACACCTTC
CASRRGTGKGYTF
>-|TRBJ2-1|TRBV9|many
TGTGCCAGCAGCTCCACCTGGGCCTCCTACAATGAGCAGTTCTTC
CASSSTWASYNEQFF
>-|TRBJ1-5|TRBV19|-
TGTGCCAGCGGAGGGGGACAAAGCAATCAGCCCCAGCATTTT
CASGGGQSNQPQHF
>-|TRBJ1-2|TRBV18|few
TGTGCCAGCTCACCTCCCGAACAGTCCTATGGCTACACCTTC
CASSPPEQSYGYTF
>TRBD2|TRBJ2-3|TRBV10-3|many
TGTGCCATCAGTGCGGGCGGGAGGGCCGCTCTAGATACGCAGTATTTT
CAISAGGRAALDTQYF
>-|TRBJ1-1|TRBV6-5|-
TGTGCCAGCACATCCCGAAGGGGCACTGAAGCTTTCTTT
CASTSRRGTEAFF
>-|TRBJ2-7|TRBV15|once
TGTGCCACCAGCATTGCCAGGGGACTCTCCAGCTCCTACGAGCAGTACTTC
CATSIARGLSSSYEQYF
>TRBD1|TRBJ1-6|TRBV6-1|few
TGTGCCAGCAGTGAAGCGAAATCGACAGGGCAGAATTCACCCCTCCACTTT
CASSEAKSTGQNSPLHF
>TRBD1|TRBJ1-4|TRBV6-1|few
TGTGCCAGCAGTGCGGACAGGGGACAGGAAAAACTGTTTTTT
CASSADRGQEKLFF
>-|TRBJ1-4|TRBV7-6|-
TGTGCCAGCAGCCGTGCAGAAGGGGGGACTAATGAAAAACTGTTTTTT
CASSRAEGGTNEKLFF
>-|TRBJ1-1|TRBV2|many
TGTGCCAGCAGTGAAATAGAGAACACTGAAGCTTTCTTT
CASSEIENTEAFF
>-|TRBJ1-5|TRBV9|many
TGTGCCAGCAGCGGGGACCCTCAGCCCCAGCATTTT
CASSGDPQPQHF
>-|TRBJ2-5|TRBV5-4|once
TGTGCCAGCAGCTTGCCAGGGCGGCTAGAGACCCAGTACTTC
CASSLPGRLETQYF
>TRBD2|TRBJ2-1|TRBV2|-
TGTGCCACCGCCGCGGGGGGGTACAATGAGCAGTTCTTC
CATAAGGYNEQFF
>-|TRBJ2-3|TRBV20-1|many
TGCAGTGCTAGAACAGGAGCTAGCACAGATACGCAGTATTTT
CSARTGASTDTQYF
>-|TRBJ1-1|TRBV18|once
TGTGCCAGCTCACCAAGCGACGGTATGAACACTGAAGCTTTCTTT
CASSPSDGMNTEAFF
>-|TRBJ1-2|TRBV14|-
TGTGCCAGCAGCCACGGGAGAGACAGGCCCTATGGCTACACCTTC
CASSHGRDRPYGYTF
>-|TRBJ1-3|TRBV30|few
TGTGCCTGGAGTGTCACGTTTTCTGGAAACACCATATATTTT
CAWSVTFSGNTIYF
>TRBD1|TRBJ1-6|TRBV5-6|-
TGTGCCAGCAGCTTGCGGATGACAGGGACCAATAATTCACCCCTCCACTTT
CASSLRMTGTNNSPLHF
>-|TRBJ1-6|TRBV24-1|many
TGTGCCAACCCGAGCTCCTATAATTCACCCCTCCACTTT
CANPSSYNSPLHF
>TRBD1|TRBJ1-1|TRBV7-2|few
TGTGCCAGCAGCTTAGGAATAGTAGGCAGGGGGCTCGTTAGGGACACTGAAGCTTTCTTT
CASSLGIVGRGLVRDTEAFF
>-|TRBJ2-5|TRBV7-9|many
TGTGCCAGCAGCTTAGTGGCAGGGACCCAAGAGACCCAGTACTTC
CASSLVAGTQETQYF
>TRBD1|TRBJ1-6|TRBV20-1|-
TGCAGTGCCCACCGGGACAGGGGGAATTCACCCCTCCACTTT
CSAHRDRGNSPLHF
>-|TRBJ1-5|TRBV29-1|many
TGCAGCGTTGATTTGGGGGCCAATCAGCCCCAGCATTTT
CSVDLGANQPQHF
>-|TRBJ1-6|TRBV30|-
TGTGCCTGGAGTGTACTCGGGAGGGCCAATAATTCACCCCTCCACTTT
CAWSVLGRANNSPLHF
>TRBD1|TRBJ2-2|TRBV5-4|few
TGTGCCAGCAGCCTGGACAGGAGGAACACCGGGGAGCTGTTTTTT
CASSLDRRNTGELFF
>-|TRBJ1-4|TRBV4-1|many
TGCGCCAGCAGCCAGCTAGGACAGCAGATTAATGAAAAACTGTTTTTT
CASSQLGQQINEKLFF
>TRBD2|TRBJ2-3|TRBV4-1|-
TGCGCCAGCAGCCAAGAGGGGTCCCGGACTAGCGGGAATCGGTTGACAGATACGCAGTATTTT
CASSQEGSRTSGNRLTDTQYF
>-|TRBJ2-3|TRBV9|-
TGTGCCAGCAGCGTAGGAGACCTCAATACGCAGTATTTT
CASSVGDLNTQYF
>-|TRBJ2-7|TRBV20-1|many
TGCAGTGCCGGAAGGGGTTACGAGCAGTACTTC
CSAGRGYEQYF
>-|TRBJ1-1|TRBV29-1|-
TGCAGCGTTGTGACAGATAAGAACACTGAAGCTTTCTTT
CSVVTDKNTEAFF
>-|TRBJ2-1|TRBV28|medium-sized
TGTGCCAGCAGTTTATACACGATATCCCTTGGGTCGAATGAGCAGTTCTTC
CASSLYTISLGSNEQFF
>-|TRBJ2-1|TRBV7-9|many
TGTGCCAGCAGCCAGGCAATTTCGGTAAAGCAGTTCTTC
CASSQAISVKQFF